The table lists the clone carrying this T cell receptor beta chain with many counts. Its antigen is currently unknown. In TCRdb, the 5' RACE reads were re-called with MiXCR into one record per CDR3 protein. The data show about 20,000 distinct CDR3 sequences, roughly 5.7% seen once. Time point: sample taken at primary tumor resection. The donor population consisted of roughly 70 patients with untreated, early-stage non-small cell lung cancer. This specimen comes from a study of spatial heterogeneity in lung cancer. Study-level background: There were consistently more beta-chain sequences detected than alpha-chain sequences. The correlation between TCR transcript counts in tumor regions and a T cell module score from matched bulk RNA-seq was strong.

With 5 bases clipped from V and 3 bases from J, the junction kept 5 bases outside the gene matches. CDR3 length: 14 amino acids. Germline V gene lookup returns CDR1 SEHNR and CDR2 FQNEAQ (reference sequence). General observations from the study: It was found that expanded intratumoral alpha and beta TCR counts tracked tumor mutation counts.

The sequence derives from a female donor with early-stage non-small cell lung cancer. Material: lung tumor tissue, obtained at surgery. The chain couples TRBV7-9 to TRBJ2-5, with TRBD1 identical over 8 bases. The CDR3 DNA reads TGTGCCAGCAGCGCGACAGGGGACAAAGAGACCCAGTACTTC. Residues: CASSATGDKETQYF.